A selection of T cell receptor beta chains follows, all from one sample in a study of T cell changes during pregnancy in multiple sclerosis. TCRdb's table, derived via immunoSEQ multiplex PCR, lists solely in-frame clones and lacks some. The top ten hold roughly 0.89% of the sample, which has around 61,000 clones, more than 80% seen once. The source was peripheral blood, collected in the first trimester of pregnancy. The receptors were sampled from a female donor in good health, enrolled as a control in a pregnancy study. CDR3s include the opening cysteine and the closing phenylalanine or tryptophan. D genes are given only for firm matches. Only part of the rows carry a size: once, few, many, or a class if the clone is expanded.

j_gene	d_gene	abundance	v_gene	CDR3aa	CDR3nt
TRBJ1-1	-	-	TRBV7-9	CASSLAGLTDTEAFF	TGTGCCAGCAGCTTAGCGGGCCTCACGGACACTGAAGCTTTCTTT
TRBJ2-7	-	-	TRBV6-6	CASRLGGVEEQYF	TGTGCCAGCAGACTAGGTGGGGTAGAAGAGCAGTACTTC
TRBJ2-7	-	-	TRBV9	CASSAGPQGRYEQYF	TGTGCCAGCAGCGCTGGACCCCAGGGAAGATACGAGCAGTACTTC
TRBJ2-3	TRBD2	-	TRBV18	CASSPLPTSGGLGTDTQYF	TGTGCCAGCTCACCACTCCCCACTAGCGGGGGTCTGGGCACAGATACGCAGTATTTT
TRBJ2-3	TRBD2	-	TRBV4-1	CASSHRGWTSGGPSTDTQYF	TGCGCCAGCAGCCATCGAGGATGGACTAGCGGGGGGCCTAGCACAGATACGCAGTATTTT
TRBJ2-3	TRBD2	-	TRBV4-1	CASSQDLVLAGGSTDTQYF	TGCGCCAGCAGCCAAGATCTGGTCCTAGCGGGGGGCAGCACAGATACGCAGTATTTT
TRBJ2-5	TRBD1	-	TRBV5-1	CASSLNGQGAGETQYF	TGCGCCAGCAGCTTGAACGGACAGGGGGCCGGGGAGACCCAGTACTTC
TRBJ2-7	-	once	TRBV6-4	CASSVSLGGFHEQYF	TGTGCCAGCAGTGTTAGCCTAGGGGGTTTCCACGAGCAGTACTTC
TRBJ1-5	-	-	TRBV19	CASSGLGAEWLQPQHF	TGTGCCAGTAGTGGGCTAGGGGCCGAATGGCTACAGCCCCAGCATTTT
TRBJ2-3	TRBD2	-	TRBV7-2	CASSLTETSGTDTQYF	TGTGCCAGCAGCTTGACGGAGACTAGCGGCACAGATACGCAGTATTTT
TRBJ2-1	TRBD2	-	TRBV9	CASSVSAGGTNEQFF	TGTGCCAGCAGCGTATCCGCGGGAGGTACCAATGAGCAGTTCTTC
TRBJ2-7	TRBD1	once	TRBV5-6	CASSDRETGGSYEQYF	TGTGCCAGCAGCGACCGCGAGACAGGGGGATCTTACGAGCAGTACTTC
TRBJ2-5	TRBD2	-	TRBV5-1	CASSRTGTSGGLQETQYF	TGCGCCAGCAGCCGGACGGGGACTAGCGGGGGGCTCCAAGAGACCCAGTACTTC
TRBJ1-1	-	-	TRBV6-1	CASSDTVDRWGQVAFF	TGTGCCAGCAGTGACACAGTTGACAGGTGGGGGCAAGTAGCTTTCTTT
TRBJ1-4	-	few	TRBV2	CASSESRTNEKLFF	TGTGCCAGCAGTGAATCCAGAACTAATGAAAAACTGTTTTTT
TRBJ1-1	-	-	TRBV6-5	CATQENTEAFF	TGTGCCACACAAGAGAACACTGAAGCTTTCTTT
TRBJ2-7	-	once	TRBV7-9	CASSLGQSHQYF	TGTGCCAGCAGCTTAGGACAGAGCCACCAGTACTTC
TRBJ2-5	TRBD2	-	TRBV7-2	CASSPKGLAGVNNQETQYF	TGTGCCAGCAGCCCAAAGGGACTAGCGGGGGTGAATAACCAAGAGACCCAGTACTTC
TRBJ2-1	-	-	TRBV5-6	CASSPTGTNEQFF	TGTGCCAGCAGCCCCACAGGTACCAATGAGCAGTTCTTC
TRBJ1-2	TRBD1	-	TRBV19	CASSMSPGQEGYGYTF	TGTGCCAGTAGTATGTCACCCGGACAGGAAGGTTATGGCTACACCTTC
TRBJ1-5	TRBD1	once	TRBV19	CASSTTGDSQPQHF	TGTGCCAGTAGTACGACAGGGGATAGTCAGCCCCAGCATTTT
TRBJ2-2	-	-	TRBV7-9	CASSLAGRTGELFF	TGTGCCAGCAGCTTAGCGGGGCGGACCGGGGAGCTGTTTTTT
TRBJ2-3	TRBD2	-	TRBV4-3	CASSQDASGGIGTQYF	TGCGCCAGCAGCCAAGACGCTAGCGGGGGAATCGGTACGCAGTATTTT
TRBJ2-7	TRBD1	-	TRBV4-3	CASSQGTGRTEQYF	TGCGCCAGCAGCCAAGGGACAGGACGTACCGAGCAGTACTTC
TRBJ1-1	-	-	TRBV6-5	CASSYSKTRTEAFF	TGTGCCAGCAGTTACTCAAAGACTCGCACTGAAGCTTTCTTT
TRBJ2-7	TRBD1	-	TRBV19	CASTLRDRAGEQYF	TGTGCCAGTACCTTGCGGGACAGGGCTGGAGAGCAGTACTTC
TRBJ1-2	TRBD1	-	TRBV7-6	CASSSGTGGGYTF	TGTGCCAGCAGCTCGGGGACAGGGGGTGGCTACACCTTC
TRBJ1-3	-	-	TRBV18	CASSPSPFSGNTIYF	TGTGCCAGCTCACCTAGTCCGTTCTCTGGAAACACCATATATTTT
TRBJ2-3	TRBD1	-	TRBV9	CASSVASDRAESTDTQYF	TGTGCCAGCAGCGTAGCCTCCGACAGGGCGGAAAGCACAGATACGCAGTATTTT
TRBJ1-5	-	few	TRBV14	CASSQGLNQPQHF	TGTGCCAGCAGCCAGGGACTAAATCAGCCCCAGCATTTT
TRBJ2-1	-	-	TRBV5-1	CASSLGGDYNEQFF	TGCGCCAGCAGCTTGGGGGGGGACTACAATGAGCAGTTCTTC
TRBJ2-3	TRBD1	-	TRBV5-4	CASSLRTGATDTQYF	TGTGCCAGCAGCTTGCGTACAGGGGCGACAGATACGCAGTATTTT
TRBJ2-3	-	-	TRBV6-5	CASSYSPSAADTQYF	TGTGCCAGCAGTTACTCGCCTAGCGCCGCAGATACGCAGTATTTT
TRBJ2-3	-	-	TRBV7-7	CASSPQGSDTQYF	TGTGCCAGCAGCCCACAGGGCTCAGATACGCAGTATTTT
TRBJ2-4	-	-	TRBV30	CAWSVVGWEIIQYF	TGTGCCTGGAGTGTAGTGGGATGGGAGATCATTCAGTACTTC
TRBJ2-1	-	-	TRBV19	CAQGHLYNEQFF	TGTGCCCAGGGGCACCTATACAATGAGCAGTTCTTC
TRBJ2-7	-	-	TRBV6-1	CASSDLTGKVTYEQYF	TGTGCCAGCAGTGATCTTACAGGAAAAGTAACCTACGAGCAGTACTTC
TRBJ1-1	-	-	TRBV2	CASRYTTEAFF	TGTGCCAGCAGGTACACGACTGAAGCTTTCTTT
TRBJ2-2	TRBD1	-	TRBV6-4	CASNPGQGSGELFF	TGTGCCAGCAACCCGGGACAGGGGAGCGGGGAGCTGTTTTTT
TRBJ2-7	TRBD1	-	TRBV19	CASSPGQGNSYEQYF	TGTGCCAGTAGTCCGGGACAGGGGAACTCCTACGAGCAGTACTTC
TRBJ2-1	-	-	TRBV23-1	CASSQSRQGGPGLGGRGQFF	TGCGCCAGCAGTCAATCCCGCCAGGGAGGCCCTGGACTTGGCGGACGGGGGCAGTTCTTC
TRBJ1-2	TRBD1	-	TRBV5-8	CASSLADRGYGYTF	TGTGCCAGCAGCTTGGCCGACAGGGGCTATGGCTACACCTTC